The 6 T cell receptor beta chains presented below share a single source sample, sequenced in a study of human T cells and chemical hapten exposure. In TCRdb, the RACE reads were re-called with MiXCR into one record per CDR3 protein. The table lists 370,000 or so distinct CDR3 sequences, approximately 4.4% of them singletons. Time point denoted: patch test 1, 2 weeks after DPC sensitization. Treatment in this sample: therapeutic diphenylcyclopropenone sensitization with weekly scalp DPC. The specimen comprised whole blood, sampled in connection with sensitization to the hapten diphenylcyclopropenone (DPC). These receptors were collected from a woman between 45 and 65 years old with alopecia areata. Some clones in this sample may be carry-over from other donors' samples.

A few counts support this clonotype. This chain connects TRBV9 to TRBJ1-4; 8 positions match TRBD1. The CDR3 runs to 15 residues. V dropped 1 base and J dropped 4; count of bases not matched to a gene: 3. Germline V lookup: CDR1 SGDLS, CDR2 YYNGEE. The CDR3 DNA reads as TGTGCCAGCAGCGTACAGGGGGCAATTAATGAAAAACTGTTTTTT. This sequence encodes CASSVQGAINEKLFF.

Ten or more counts support this clonotype. V usage is TRBV12-3 or TRBV12-4 and J usage is TRBJ1-1; D is perhaps TRBD1 (5 bases). V lost 7 bases and J 1 base, leaving 13 bases between the germline ends. The CDR3 sequence is 14 residues long. The CDR3 DNA follows: TGTGCCAGCAATACAGGTTACCCGAACACTGAAGCTTTCTTT. It yields the protein CASNTGYPNTEAFF.

CDR3 sequence (DNA): TGTGCCAGCAGTTTTTACGGCTCTGGGGCCAACGTCCTGACTTTC. This translates into CASSFYGSGANVLTF. The chain is built from TRBV12-3 or TRBV12-4 and TRBJ2-6; no reliable D call. Trimming removed 3 bases at V and 0 bases at J, with 6 bases between. The CDR3 has 15 amino acids.

The table lists this clonotype with many counts. V is TRBV6-4 and J is TRBJ1-2; no definite D call. V lost 6 bases to trimming and J lost 3 bases, with 11 bases between them. Germline lookup yields CDR1 MRHNA and CDR2 SNTAGT. This CDR3 region has 13 residues. The CDR3 spells CASREGFDYGYTF. CDR3 DNA: TGTGCCAGCAGAGAAGGGTTCGACTATGGCTACACCTTC.

This clonotype was picked up many times. The chain couples TRBV10-3 to TRBJ2-1; 11 bases map to TRBD2. V lost 2 bases, J lost 6 bases, and 9 bases stayed unmatched. CDR3 length equals 17 residues. From germline, CDR1 is ENHRY and CDR2 SYGVKD. The CDR3 DNA is TGTGCCATCAGTGAGCTTTTTGGGACTAGCGGTCGCAATGAGCAGTTCTTC. Amino acid sequence: CAISELFGTSGRNEQFF.

This clonotype appeared a few times. The V and J genes are TRBV5-6 and TRBJ2-3; a weak D match, TRBD1 (6 bases). V was pared by 4 bases and J by 1 base, with 16 bases between. Germline assignment: CDR1 SGHDT and CDR2 YYEEEE. The CDR3 extends over 16 amino acids. CDR3 loop: CASSPDTGSRTDTQYF. The CDR3 region has the DNA TGTGCCAGCAGCCCCGACACAGGGTCTCGCACAGATACGCAGTATTTT.